This T cell receptor beta chain was recovered during a study of cytomegalovirus exposure and HLA in healthy donors. About the study: Early on, a data release was issued that held roughly 86 million unique TCRs from HLA-typed donors.

The PCR employed 60 Vbeta primers together with 13 Jbeta primers. Libraries were prepared by immunoSEQ multiplex PCR; TCRdb keeps only in-frame clonotypes and omits some of them. The sample lists about 180,000 clones, 60% to 85% seen once, with about 1.5% in the top ten. The V gene end was trimmed by 7 bases and the J gene end by 10 bases; junction bases not matched to a gene: 13. CDR1 is MNHNS, CDR2 SASEGT, per germline. The CDR3 runs to 15 residues. Comments on this clone: The antigen is unknown.

Study-level findings and limits: Relative to the approximately 670-donor mean, N-insertions were reportedly fewer in an Asian-associated ancestry cluster in a later analysis. A link between a missense DCLRE1C variant and TCR beta V- and J-gene trimming emerged from a later analysis. Both high specificity and high sensitivity reportedly marked the classifier's diagnosis of cytomegalovirus status.

This TCR was sampled from a man in his late teens or twenties in good health and CMV-seronegative. Material for sequencing was PBMCs. J is TRBJ2-1 and V is TRBV6-1; 10 bases line up with TRBD2. CDR3 residues: CASTPVEGLAREQFF. The CDR3 nucleotides are TGTGCCAGCACTCCCGTTGAGGGACTAGCGAGAGAGCAGTTCTTC.